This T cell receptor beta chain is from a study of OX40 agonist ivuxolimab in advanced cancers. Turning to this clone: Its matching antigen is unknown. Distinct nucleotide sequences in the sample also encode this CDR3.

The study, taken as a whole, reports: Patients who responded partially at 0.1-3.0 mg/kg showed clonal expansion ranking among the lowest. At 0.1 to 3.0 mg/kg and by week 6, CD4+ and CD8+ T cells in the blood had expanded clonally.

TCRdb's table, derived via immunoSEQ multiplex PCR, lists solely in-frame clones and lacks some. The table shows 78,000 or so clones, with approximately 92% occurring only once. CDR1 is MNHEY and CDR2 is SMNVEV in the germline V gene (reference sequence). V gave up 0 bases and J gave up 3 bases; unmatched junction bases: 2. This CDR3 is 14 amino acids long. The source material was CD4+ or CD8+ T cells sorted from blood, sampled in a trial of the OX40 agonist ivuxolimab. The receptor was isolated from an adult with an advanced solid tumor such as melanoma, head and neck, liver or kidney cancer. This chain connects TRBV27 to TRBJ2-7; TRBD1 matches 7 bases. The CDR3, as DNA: TGTGCCAGCAGTTTATCTTCAGGGGGCTACGAGCAGTACTTC. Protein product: CASSLSSGGYEQYF.